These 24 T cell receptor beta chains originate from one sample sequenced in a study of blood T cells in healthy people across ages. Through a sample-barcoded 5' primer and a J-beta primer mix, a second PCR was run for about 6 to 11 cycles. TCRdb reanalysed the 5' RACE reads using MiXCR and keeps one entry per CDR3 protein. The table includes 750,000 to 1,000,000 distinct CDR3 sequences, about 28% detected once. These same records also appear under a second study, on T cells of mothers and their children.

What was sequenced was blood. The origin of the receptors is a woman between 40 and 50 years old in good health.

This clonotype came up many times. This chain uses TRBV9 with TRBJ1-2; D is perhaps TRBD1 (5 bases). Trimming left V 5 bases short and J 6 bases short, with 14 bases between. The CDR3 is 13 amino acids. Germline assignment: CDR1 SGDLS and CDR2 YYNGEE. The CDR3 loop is CASSDQGRNGYTF. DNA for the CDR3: TGTGCCAGCAGTGATCAGGGTCGCAATGGCTACACCTTC.

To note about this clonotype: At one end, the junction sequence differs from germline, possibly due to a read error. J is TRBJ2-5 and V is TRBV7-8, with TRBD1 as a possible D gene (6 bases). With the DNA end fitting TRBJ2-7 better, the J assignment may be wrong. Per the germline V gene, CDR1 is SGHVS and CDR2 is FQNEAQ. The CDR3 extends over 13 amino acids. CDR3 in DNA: TGTGCCAGCGGCTTAGTGGGGGCCGGCGAGCAGTACTTC. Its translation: CASGLVGAGEQYF.

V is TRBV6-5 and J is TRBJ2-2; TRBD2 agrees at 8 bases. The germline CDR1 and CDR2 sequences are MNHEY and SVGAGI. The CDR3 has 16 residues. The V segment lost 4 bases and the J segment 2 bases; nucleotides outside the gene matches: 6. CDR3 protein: CASSSPAGGNTGELFF. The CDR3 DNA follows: TGTGCCAGCAGTTCCCCGGCGGGGGGTAACACCGGGGAGCTGTTTTTT.

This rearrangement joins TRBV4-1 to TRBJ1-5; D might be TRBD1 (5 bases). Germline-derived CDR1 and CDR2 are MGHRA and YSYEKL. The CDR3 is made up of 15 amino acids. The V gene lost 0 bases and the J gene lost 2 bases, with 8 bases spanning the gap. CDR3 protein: CASSQDVGGNQPQHF. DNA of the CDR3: TGCGCCAGCAGCCAAGATGTGGGGGGCAATCAGCCCCAGCATTTT.

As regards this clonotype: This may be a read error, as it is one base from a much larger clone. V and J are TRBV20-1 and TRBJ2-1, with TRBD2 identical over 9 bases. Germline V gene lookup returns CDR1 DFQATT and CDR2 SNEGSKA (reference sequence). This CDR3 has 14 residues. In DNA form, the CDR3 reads TGCAATGCCCCGGGACTAGCACTTAGCGGTGAGCAGTTCTTC. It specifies CNAPGLALSGEQFF.

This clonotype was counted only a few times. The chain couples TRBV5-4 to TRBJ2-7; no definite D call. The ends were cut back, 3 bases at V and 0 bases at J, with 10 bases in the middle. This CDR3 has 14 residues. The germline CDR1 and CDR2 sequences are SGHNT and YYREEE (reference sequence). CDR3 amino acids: CASSWLSSSYEQYF. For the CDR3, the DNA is TGTGCCAGCAGCTGGCTTTCGTCCTCCTACGAGCAGTACTTC. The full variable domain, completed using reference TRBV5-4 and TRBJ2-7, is ETGVTQSPTHLIKTRGQQVTLRCSSQSGHNTVSWYQQALGQGPQFIFQYYREEENGRGNFPPRFSGLQFPNYSSELNVNALELDDSALYLCASSWLSSSYEQYFGPGTRLTVT.

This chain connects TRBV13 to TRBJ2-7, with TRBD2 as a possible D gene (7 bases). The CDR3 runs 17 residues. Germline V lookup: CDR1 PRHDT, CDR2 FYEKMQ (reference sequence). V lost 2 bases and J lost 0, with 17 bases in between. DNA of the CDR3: TGTGCCAGCAGCTTACAACAACAGGGACTACTCTCCTACGAGCAGTACTTC. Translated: CASSLQQQGLLSYEQYF.

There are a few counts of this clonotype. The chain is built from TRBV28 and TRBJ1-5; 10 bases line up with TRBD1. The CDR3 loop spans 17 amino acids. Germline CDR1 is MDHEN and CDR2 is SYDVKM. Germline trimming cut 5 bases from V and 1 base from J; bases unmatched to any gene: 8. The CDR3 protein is CASSDRDRGNSNQPQHF. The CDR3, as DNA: TGTGCCAGCAGTGACCGGGACAGGGGTAACAGCAATCAGCCCCAGCATTTT.

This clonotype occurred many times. The CDR3 DNA reads as TGCGCCAGCAAGCAGGGGACAACAGATACGCAGTATTTT. This gives the protein CASKQGTTDTQYF. The J gene is TRBJ2-3, the V gene TRBV5-1; a weak D match, TRBD1 (6 bases). Germline assignment: CDR1 SGHRS and CDR2 YFSETQ. The germline V and J ends were trimmed by 6 bases and 3 bases, with 11 bases remaining between them. The CDR3 runs to 13 residues.

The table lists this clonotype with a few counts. For the CDR3, the DNA is TGTGCCAGCAGCTTCCGGGACAGCCATACCCGAGGGGCCCAGTACTTC. Protein product: CASSFRDSHTRGAQYF. The chain uses TRBV7-8 and TRBJ2-5; TRBD1 agrees at 7 bases. Germline CDR1 reads SGHVS; CDR2 reads FQNEAQ. The length of the CDR3 is 16 residues. Losses at the gene ends were 3 bases for V and 9 bases for J; bases not matched to a gene: 16.

The CDR3 here is CSVWSLLMNTEAFF. The CDR3, as DNA: TGCAGCGTTTGGTCCCTCCTTATGAACACTGAAGCTTTCTTT. The chain uses TRBV29-1 and TRBJ1-1; D ambiguous. The length of the CDR3 is 14 residues. Trimming removed 5 bases at V and 0 bases at J, with 13 bases between. Per germline, CDR1 SQVTM and CDR2 ANQGSEA.

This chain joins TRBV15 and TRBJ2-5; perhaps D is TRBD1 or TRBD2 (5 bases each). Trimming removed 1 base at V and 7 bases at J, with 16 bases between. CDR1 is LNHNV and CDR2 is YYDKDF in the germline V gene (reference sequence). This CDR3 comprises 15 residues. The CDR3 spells CATSRGGTEKGTQYF. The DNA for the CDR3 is TGTGCCACCAGCAGAGGGGGGACGGAGAAAGGGACCCAGTACTTC.

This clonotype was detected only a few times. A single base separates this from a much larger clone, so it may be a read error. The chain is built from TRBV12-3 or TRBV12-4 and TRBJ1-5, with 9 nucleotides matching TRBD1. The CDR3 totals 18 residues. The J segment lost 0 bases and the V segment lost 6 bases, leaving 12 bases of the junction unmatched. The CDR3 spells CASRLAGTGLYSNQPQHF. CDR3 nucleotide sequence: TGTGCCAGCAGACTGGCCGGGACAGGGCTCTATAGCAATCAGCCCCAGCATTTT.

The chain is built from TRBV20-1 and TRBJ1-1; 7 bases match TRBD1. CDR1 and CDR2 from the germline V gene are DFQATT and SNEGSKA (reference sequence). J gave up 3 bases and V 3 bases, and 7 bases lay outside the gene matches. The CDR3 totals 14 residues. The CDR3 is CSASRGGMDTEAFF. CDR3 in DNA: TGCAGTGCTAGCAGGGGGGGAATGGACACTGAAGCTTTCTTT.

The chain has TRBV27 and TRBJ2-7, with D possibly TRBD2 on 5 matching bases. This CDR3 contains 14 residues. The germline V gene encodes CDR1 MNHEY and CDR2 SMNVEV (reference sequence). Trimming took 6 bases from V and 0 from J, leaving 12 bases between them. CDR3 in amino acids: CASSADTSSYEQYF. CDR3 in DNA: TGTGCCAGCAGCGCTGACACTAGCTCCTACGAGCAGTACTTC.

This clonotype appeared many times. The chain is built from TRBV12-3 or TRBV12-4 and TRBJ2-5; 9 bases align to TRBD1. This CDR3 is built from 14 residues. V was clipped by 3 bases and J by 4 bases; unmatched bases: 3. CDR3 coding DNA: TGTGCCAGCAGTTTTGGACAGGGGTCAGAGACCCAGTACTTC. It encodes CASSFGQGSETQYF.

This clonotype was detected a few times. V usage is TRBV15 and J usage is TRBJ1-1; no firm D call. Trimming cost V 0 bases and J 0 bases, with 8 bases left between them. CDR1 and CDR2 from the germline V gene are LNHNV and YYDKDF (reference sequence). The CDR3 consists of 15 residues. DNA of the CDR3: TGTGCCACCAGCAGAGATCGGGGTGTGAACACTGAAGCTTTCTTT. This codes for CATSRDRGVNTEAFF.

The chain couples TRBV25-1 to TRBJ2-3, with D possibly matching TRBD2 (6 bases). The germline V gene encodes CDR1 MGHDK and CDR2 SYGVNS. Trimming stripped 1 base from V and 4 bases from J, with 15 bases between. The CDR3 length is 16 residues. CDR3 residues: CASSEWVGSSADTQYF. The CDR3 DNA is TGTGCCAGCAGTGAATGGGTAGGGTCTAGCGCAGATACGCAGTATTTT.

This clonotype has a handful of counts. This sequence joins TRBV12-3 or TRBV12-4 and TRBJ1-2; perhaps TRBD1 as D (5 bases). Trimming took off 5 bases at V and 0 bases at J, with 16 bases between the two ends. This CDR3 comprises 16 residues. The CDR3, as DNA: TGTGCCAGCAGTCCCCGGGGACGGGTGGCTAACTATGGCTACACCTTC. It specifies CASSPRGRVANYGYTF.

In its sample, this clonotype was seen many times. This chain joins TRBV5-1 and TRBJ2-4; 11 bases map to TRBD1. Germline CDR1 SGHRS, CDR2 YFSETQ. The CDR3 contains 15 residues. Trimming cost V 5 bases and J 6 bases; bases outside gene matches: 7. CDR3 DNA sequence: TGCGCCAGCAGTCGAGGACAGGGGGCATCAAACATTCAGTACTTC. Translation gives CASSRGQGASNIQYF. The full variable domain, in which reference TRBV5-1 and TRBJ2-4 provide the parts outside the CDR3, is KAGVTQTPRYLIKTRGQQVTLSCSPISGHRSVSWYQQTPGQGLQFLFEYFSETQRNKGNFPGRFSGRQFSNSRSEMNVSTLELGDSALYLCASSRGQGASNIQYFGAGTRLSVL.

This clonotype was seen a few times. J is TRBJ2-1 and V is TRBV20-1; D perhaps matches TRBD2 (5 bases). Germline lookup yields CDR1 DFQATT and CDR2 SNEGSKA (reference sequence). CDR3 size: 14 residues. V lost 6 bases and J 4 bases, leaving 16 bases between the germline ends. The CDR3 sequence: CSARLDSLYNEQFF. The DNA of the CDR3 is TGCAGTGCCCGTCTGGACTCGCTTTACAATGAGCAGTTCTTC.

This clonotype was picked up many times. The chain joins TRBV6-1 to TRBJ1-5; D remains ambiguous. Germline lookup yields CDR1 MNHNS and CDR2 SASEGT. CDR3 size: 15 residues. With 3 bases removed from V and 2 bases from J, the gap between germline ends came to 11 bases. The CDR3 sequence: CASSDVVAGNQPQHF. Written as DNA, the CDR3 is TGTGCCAGCAGTGATGTGGTGGCTGGCAATCAGCCCCAGCATTTT.

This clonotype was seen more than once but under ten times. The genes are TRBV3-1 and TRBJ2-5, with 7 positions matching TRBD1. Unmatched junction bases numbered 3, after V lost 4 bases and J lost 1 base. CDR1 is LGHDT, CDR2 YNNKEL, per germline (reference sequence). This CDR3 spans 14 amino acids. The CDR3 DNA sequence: TGTGCCAGCAGCCCATGGGACAGCCAAGAGACCCAGTACTTC. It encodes CASSPWDSQETQYF.

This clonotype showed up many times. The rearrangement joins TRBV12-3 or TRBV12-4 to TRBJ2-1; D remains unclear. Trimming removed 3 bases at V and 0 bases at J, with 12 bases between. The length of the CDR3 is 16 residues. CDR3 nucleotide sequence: TGTGCCAGCAGTTTCCCAAGGGTGAGCTCCTACAATGAGCAGTTCTTC. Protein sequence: CASSFPRVSSYNEQFF.